This T cell receptor (beta chain) stems from a study of blood T cells in healthy people across ages. Remarks on this clonotype: Its antigen is undetermined.

Study-wide results and caveats: TCR beta diversity, measured per million T cells, fell in a roughly linear way with age. A greater number of naive CD4+ cells and higher diversity distinguished long-lived donors from aged donors.

Germline V gene data show CDR1 as MNHEY and CDR2 as SVGAGI. V lost 0 bases, J lost 11 bases, and 13 bases lay in between. There are 13 residues in the CDR3. With a J-beta primer mix and a sample-barcoded 5' primer, a second PCR ran about 7 to 11 cycles. One entry per CDR3 protein, called by TCRdb with MiXCR from the 5' RACE reads. The table has more than 900,000 distinct CDR3 sequences, about 28% seen once; the top ten hold roughly a tenth. This sample also belongs to another study, concerning T cells of mothers and their children. That report notes: Sequencing got over 9.5 million TCR beta CDR3 reads from each mother and roughly 2.7 million from each child. Biologically related mothers and children overlapped slightly more than unrelated pairs, a non-significant difference.

The clonotype originates from a middle-aged woman in good health. The source material was blood. This chain joins TRBV6-5 and TRBJ1-1; no definite D call. CDR3 sequence: CASSYSTRDNAFF. In DNA, the CDR3 is TGTGCCAGCAGTTACTCGACGAGGGATAATGCTTTCTTT.